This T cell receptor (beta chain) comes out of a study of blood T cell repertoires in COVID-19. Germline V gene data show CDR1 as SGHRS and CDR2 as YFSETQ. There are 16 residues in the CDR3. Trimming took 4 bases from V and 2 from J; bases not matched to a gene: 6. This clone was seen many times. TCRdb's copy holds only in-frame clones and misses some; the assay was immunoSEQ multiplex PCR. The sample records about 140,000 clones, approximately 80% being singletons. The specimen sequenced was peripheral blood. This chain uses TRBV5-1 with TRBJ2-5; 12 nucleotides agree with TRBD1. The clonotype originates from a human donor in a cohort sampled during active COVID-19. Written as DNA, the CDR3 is TGCGCCAGCAGCGGCGGGACAGGGGGCTATCAAGAGACCCAGTACTTC. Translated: CASSGGTGGYQETQYF.